This T cell receptor (beta chain) was observed in a study of CD8 T cells in Susac syndrome. This clonotype was detected once. Random hexamers primed reverse transcription of about 0.5 to 1 ug RNA. An immunoSEQ multiplex PCR amplified TCR beta CDR3 over 54 Vbeta and 13 Jbeta. TCRdb fed the immunoSEQ multiplex PCR reads into MiXCR, producing one record per CDR3 protein. Of around 170,000 distinct CDR3 sequences listed, just over 90% are singletons. The CDR3 contains 14 residues. V was trimmed by 3 bases and J by 2 bases, leaving 13 bases between them. Germline CDR1 and CDR2: DFQATT and SNEGSKA (reference sequence).

J is TRBJ1-2 and V is TRBV20-1; TRBD1 might be the D (5 bases). The source of this sequence is a human donor in good health. The specimen sequenced was CD4+ T cells from PBMCs. Written as DNA, the CDR3 is TGCAGTGCTAGCCCCCGGGACCGCAACTATGGCTACACCTTC. It yields the protein CSASPRDRNYGYTF.